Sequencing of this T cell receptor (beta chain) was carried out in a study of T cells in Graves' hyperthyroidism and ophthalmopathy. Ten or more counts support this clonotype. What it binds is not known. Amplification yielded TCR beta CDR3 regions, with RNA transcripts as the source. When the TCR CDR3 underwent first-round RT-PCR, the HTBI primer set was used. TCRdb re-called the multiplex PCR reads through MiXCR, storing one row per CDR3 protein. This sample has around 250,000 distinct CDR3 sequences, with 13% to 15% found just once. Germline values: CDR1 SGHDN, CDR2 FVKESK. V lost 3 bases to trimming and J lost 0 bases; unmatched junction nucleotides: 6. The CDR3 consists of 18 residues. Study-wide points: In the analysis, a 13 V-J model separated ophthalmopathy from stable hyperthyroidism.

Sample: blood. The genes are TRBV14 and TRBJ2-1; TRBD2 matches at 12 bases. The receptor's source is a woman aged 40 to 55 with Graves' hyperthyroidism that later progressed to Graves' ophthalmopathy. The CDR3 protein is CASSQIGLAGSSYNEQFF. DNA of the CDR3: TGTGCCAGCAGCCAGATTGGACTAGCGGGGAGCTCCTACAATGAGCAGTTCTTC.